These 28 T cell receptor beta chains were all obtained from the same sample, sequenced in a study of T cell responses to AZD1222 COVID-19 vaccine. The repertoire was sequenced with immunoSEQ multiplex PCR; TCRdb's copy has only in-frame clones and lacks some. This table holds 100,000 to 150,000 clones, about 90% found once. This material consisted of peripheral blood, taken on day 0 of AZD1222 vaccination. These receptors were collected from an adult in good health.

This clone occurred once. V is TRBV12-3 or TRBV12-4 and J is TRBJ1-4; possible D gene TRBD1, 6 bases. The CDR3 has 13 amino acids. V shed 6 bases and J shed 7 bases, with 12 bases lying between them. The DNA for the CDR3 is TGTGCCAGCAGAGGACAGACCACTGAAAAACTGTTTTTT. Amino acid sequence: CASRGQTTEKLFF.

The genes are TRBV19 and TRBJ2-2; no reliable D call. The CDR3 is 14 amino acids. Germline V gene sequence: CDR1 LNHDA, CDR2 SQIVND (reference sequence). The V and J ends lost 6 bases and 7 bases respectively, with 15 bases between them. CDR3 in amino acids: CASSPRTTGGELFF. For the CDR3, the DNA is TGTGCCAGTAGCCCGAGGACCACCGGCGGGGAGCTGTTTTTT.

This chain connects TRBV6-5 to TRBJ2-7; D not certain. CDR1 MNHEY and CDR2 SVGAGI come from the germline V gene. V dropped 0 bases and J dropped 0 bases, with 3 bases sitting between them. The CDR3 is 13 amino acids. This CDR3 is CASSYSISYEQYF. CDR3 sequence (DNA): TGTGCCAGCAGTTACTCGATCTCCTACGAGCAGTACTTC.

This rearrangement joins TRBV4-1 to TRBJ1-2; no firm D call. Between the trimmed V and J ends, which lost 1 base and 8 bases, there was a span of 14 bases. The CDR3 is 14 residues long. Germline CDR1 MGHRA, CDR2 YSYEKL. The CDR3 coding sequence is TGCGCCAGCAGCCAAGGAGGAGAATCGGCAGGCTACACCTTC. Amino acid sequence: CASSQGGESAGYTF.

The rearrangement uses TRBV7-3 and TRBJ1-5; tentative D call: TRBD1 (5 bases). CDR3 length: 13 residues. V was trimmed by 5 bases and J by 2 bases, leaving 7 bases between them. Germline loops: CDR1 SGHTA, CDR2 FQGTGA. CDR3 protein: CASSMGGNQPQHF. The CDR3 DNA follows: TGTGCCAGCAGCATGGGGGGCAATCAGCCCCAGCATTTT.

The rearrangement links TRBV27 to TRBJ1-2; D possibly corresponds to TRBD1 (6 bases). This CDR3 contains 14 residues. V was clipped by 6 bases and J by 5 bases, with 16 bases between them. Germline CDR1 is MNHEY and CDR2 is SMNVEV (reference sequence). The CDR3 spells CASRAMTGPYGYTF. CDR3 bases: TGTGCCAGCAGGGCAATGACAGGCCCATATGGCTACACCTTC.

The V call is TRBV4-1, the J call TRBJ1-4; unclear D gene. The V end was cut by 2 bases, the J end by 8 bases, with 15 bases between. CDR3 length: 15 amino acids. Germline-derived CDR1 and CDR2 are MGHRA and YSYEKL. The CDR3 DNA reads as TGCGCCAGCAGCCAACCCGAGGCAGGAAACGAAAAACTGTTTTTT. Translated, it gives CASSQPEAGNEKLFF.

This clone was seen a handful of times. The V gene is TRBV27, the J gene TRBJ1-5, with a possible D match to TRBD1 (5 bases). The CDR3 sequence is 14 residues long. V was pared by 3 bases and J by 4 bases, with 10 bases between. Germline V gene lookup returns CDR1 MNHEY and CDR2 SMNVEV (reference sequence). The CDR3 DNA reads TGTGCCAGCAGTTTGGGGACGGGGAATCAGCCCCAGCATTTT. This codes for CASSLGTGNQPQHF.

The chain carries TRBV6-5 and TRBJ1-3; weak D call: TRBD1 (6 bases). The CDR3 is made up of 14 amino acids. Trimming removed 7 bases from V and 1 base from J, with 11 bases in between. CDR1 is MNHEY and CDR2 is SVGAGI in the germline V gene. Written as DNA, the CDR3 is TGTGCCAGCAAGACCAGGGGTTCTGGAAACACCATATATTTT. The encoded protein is CASKTRGSGNTIYF.

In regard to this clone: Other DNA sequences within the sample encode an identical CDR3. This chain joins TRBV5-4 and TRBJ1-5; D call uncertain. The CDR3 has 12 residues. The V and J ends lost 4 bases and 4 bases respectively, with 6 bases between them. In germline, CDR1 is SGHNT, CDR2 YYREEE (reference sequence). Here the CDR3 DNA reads TGTGCCAGCAGCCTTGATAATCAGCCCCAGCATTTT. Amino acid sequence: CASSLDNQPQHF.

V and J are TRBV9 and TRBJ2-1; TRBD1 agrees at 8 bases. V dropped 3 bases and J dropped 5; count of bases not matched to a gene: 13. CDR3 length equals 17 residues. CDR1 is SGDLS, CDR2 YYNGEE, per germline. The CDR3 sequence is CASSDSPDRDWDNEQFF. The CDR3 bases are TGTGCCAGCAGCGATTCGCCGGACAGGGACTGGGACAATGAGCAGTTCTTC.

In DNA form, the CDR3 reads TGTGCCAGCAGTGAGGACAGGGGGGACTATGGCTACACCTTC. It codes for CASSEDRGDYGYTF. The rearrangement uses TRBV2 and TRBJ1-2; 10 bases are a match to TRBD1. The CDR3 has 14 amino acids. Germline loops: CDR1 SNHLY, CDR2 FYNNEI. The V and J ends lost 3 bases and 3 bases, in that order; junction bases with no gene match: 1.

As DNA, the CDR3 is TGCGCCAGCAGCAACGACCAGGGGTATCGTGGAAAACTGTTTTTT. It encodes CASSNDQGYRGKLFF. The rearrangement uses TRBV5-1 and TRBJ1-4, with D perhaps matching TRBD1 (6 bases). CDR1 and CDR2 from the germline V gene are SGHRS and YFSETQ. V was pared by 4 bases and J by 10 bases, with 20 bases between. The CDR3 has 15 residues.

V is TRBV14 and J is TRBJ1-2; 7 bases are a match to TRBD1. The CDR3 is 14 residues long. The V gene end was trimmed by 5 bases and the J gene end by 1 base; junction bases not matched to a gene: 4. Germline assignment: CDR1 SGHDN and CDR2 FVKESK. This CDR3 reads CASSRDSLNYGYTF. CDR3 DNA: TGTGCCAGCAGCAGGGACAGCCTTAACTATGGCTACACCTTC.

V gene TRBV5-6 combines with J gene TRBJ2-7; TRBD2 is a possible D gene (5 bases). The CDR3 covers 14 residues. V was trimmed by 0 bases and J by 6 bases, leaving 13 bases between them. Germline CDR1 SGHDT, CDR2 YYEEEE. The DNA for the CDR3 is TGTGCCAGCAGCTTGGTATTAACCGGAGGCGAGCAGTACTTC. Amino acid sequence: CASSLVLTGGEQYF.

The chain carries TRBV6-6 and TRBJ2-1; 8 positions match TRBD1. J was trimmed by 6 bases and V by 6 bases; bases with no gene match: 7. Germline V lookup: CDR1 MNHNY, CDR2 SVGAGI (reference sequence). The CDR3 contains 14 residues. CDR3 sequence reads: CASSSLRGPNEQFF. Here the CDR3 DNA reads TGTGCCAGCAGCTCACTCAGGGGGCCCAATGAGCAGTTCTTC.

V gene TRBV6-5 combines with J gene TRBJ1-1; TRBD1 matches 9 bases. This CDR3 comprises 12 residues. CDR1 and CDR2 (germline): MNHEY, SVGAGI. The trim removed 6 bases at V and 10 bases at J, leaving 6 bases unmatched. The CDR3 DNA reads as TGTGCCAGCAGCCTGGGACAGGGAAGAGCTTTCTTT. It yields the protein CASSLGQGRAFF.

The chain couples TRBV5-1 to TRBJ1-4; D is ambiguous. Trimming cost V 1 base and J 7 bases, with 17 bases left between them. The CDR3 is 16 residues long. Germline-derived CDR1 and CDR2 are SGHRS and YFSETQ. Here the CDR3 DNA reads TGCGCCAGCAGCTTGTTTGGGGTTCCTGGTGTTGAAAAACTGTTTTTT. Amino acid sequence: CASSLFGVPGVEKLFF.

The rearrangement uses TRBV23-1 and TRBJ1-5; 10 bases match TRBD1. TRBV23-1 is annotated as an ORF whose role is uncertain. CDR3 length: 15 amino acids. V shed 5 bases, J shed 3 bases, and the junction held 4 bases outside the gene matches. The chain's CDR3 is CASSSDRGANQPQHF. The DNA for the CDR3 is TGCGCCAGCAGTTCGGACAGGGGGGCCAATCAGCCCCAGCATTTT.

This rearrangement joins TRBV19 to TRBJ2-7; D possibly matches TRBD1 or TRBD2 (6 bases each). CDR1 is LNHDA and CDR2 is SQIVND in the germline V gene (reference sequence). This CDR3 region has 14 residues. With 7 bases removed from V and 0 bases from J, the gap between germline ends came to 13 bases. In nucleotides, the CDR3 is TGTGCCAGTAAGGGGGACTCCCTCTCCTACGAGCAGTACTTC. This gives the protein CASKGDSLSYEQYF.

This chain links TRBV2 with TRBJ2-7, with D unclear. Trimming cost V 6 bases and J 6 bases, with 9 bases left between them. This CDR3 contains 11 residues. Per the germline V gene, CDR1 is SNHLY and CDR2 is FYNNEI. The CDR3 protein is CASRSFFEQYF. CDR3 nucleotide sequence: TGTGCCAGCAGGAGCTTTTTCGAGCAGTACTTC.

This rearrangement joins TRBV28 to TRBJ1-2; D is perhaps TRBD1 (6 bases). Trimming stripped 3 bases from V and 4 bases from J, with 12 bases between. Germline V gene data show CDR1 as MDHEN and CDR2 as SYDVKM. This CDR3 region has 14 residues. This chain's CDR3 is CASSLGGQSYGYTF. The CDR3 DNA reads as TGTGCCAGCAGTTTGGGCGGACAGTCCTATGGCTACACCTTC.

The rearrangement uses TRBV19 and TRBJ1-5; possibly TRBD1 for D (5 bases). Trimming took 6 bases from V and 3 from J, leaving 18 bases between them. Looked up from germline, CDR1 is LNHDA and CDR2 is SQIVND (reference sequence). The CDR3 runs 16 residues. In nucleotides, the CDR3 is TGTGCCAGTAGGGAGATCGGCAGGGTGGACAATCAGCCCCAGCATTTT. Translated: CASREIGRVDNQPQHF.

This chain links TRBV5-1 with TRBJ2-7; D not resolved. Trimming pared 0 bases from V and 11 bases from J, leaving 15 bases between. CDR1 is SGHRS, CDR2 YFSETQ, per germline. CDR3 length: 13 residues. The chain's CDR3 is CASSLAAFSTKYF. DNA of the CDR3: TGCGCCAGCAGCTTGGCCGCGTTTTCTACGAAGTACTTC. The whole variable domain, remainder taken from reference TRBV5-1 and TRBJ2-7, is KAGVTQTPRYLIKTRGQQVTLSCSPISGHRSVSWYQQTPGQGLQFLFEYFSETQRNKGNFPGRFSGRQFSNSRSEMNVSTLELGDSALYLCASSLAAFSTKYFGPGTRLTVT.

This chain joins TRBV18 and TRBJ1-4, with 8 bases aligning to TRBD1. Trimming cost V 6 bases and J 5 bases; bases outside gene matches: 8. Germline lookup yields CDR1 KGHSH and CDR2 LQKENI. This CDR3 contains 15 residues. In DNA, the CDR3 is TGTGCCAGCTCTTCCGGGGGGGACAGGAATGAAAAACTGTTTTTT. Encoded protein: CASSSGGDRNEKLFF. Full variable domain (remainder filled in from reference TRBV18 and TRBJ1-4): NAGVMQNPRHLVRRRGQEARLRCSPMKGHSHVYWYRQLPEEGLKFMVYLQKENIIDESGMPKERFSAEFPKEGPSILRIQQVVRGDSAAYFCASSSGGDRNEKLFFGSGTQLSVL.

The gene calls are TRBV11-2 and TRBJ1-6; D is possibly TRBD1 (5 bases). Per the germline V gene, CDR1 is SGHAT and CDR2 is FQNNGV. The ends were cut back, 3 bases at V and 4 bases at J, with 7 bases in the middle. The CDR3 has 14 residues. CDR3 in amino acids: CASSFQGYNSPLHF. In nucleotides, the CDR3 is TGTGCCAGCAGCTTCCAGGGTTATAATTCACCCCTCCACTTT.

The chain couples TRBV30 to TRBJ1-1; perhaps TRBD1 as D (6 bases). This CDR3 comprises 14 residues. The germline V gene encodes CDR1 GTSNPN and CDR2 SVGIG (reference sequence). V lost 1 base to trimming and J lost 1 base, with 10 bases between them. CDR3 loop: CAWSDGGGNTEAFF. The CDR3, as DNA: TGTGCCTGGAGTGACGGAGGGGGGAACACTGAAGCTTTCTTT.

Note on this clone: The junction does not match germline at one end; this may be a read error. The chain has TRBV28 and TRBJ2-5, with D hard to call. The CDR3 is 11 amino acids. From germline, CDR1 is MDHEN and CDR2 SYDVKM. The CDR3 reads CASSLQEAQYF. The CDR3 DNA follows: TGTGCCAGCAGTTTACAAGAGGCCCAGTACTTC. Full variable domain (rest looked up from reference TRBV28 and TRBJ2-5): DVKVTQSSRYLVKRTGEKVFLECVQDMDHENMFWYRQDPGLGLRLIYFSYDVKMKEKGDIPEGYSVSREKKERFSLILESASTNQTSMYLCASSLQEAQYFGPGTRLLVL.